These T cell receptor beta chains were read from a single sample in a study of blood T cell repertoires in COVID-19. Here immunoSEQ multiplex PCR was the method, and the copy in TCRdb shows in-frame clones only, minus some. The top ten clones hold 25% to 35% of a sample with around 28,000 clones, 89% of them seen once. Specimen: peripheral blood. The receptor source for this set is a man older than 75 with acute or convalescent COVID-19. Both conserved end residues are part of each CDR3. Fields, in order: J gene, clone size, V gene, D gene, CDR3 protein, CDR3 DNA. The D gene is left open where the match is weak. Rows give clone size only sometimes, using once, few, many, or a class for an expanded clone.

>TRBJ2-7|NA|TRBV18|TRBD1
CASSPRGDSSYEQYF
TGTGCCAGCTCACCGCGTGGGGACAGCTCCTACGAGCAGTACTTC
>TRBJ2-3|NA|TRBV19|NA
CASRRPGADTQYF
TGTGCCAGTAGGAGGCCGGGGGCAGATACGCAGTATTTT
>TRBJ2-7|once|TRBV6-2/TRBV6-3|TRBD2
CASSYRGLAGGPSGEQYF
TGTGCCAGCAGTTACCGAGGACTAGCGGGAGGCCCTTCGGGCGAGCAGTACTTC
>TRBJ2-7|few|TRBV2|NA
CASSPHTGGWYYEQYF
TGTGCCAGCAGTCCCCACACCGGCGGATGGTACTACGAGCAGTACTTC
>TRBJ2-3|NA|TRBV5-5|NA
CASSLPSGGTDTQYF
TGTGCCAGCAGCTTGCCCAGCGGTGGAACAGATACGCAGTATTTT
>TRBJ2-2|NA|TRBV7-9|TRBD2
CASSFAGESTGELFF
TGTGCCAGCAGCTTCGCGGGAGAGAGCACCGGGGAGCTGTTTTTT
>TRBJ2-5|NA|TRBV19|TRBD2
CASRPAGGKKKETQYF
TGTGCCAGTAGACCAGCGGGAGGGAAGAAAAAAGAGACCCAGTACTTC
>TRBJ2-1|NA|TRBV15|NA
CATSRARDRRNEQFF
TGTGCCACCAGCAGAGCGCGGGACAGACGCAATGAGCAGTTCTTC
>TRBJ2-2|NA|TRBV19|NA
CASSIDFAGGSNTGELFF
TGTGCCAGTAGTATAGATTTTGCGGGCGGCTCGAACACCGGGGAGCTGTTTTTT
>TRBJ2-1|NA|TRBV29-1|NA
CSAEADRYNEQFF
TGCAGCGCCGAGGCGGATCGCTACAATGAGCAGTTCTTC
>TRBJ2-2|NA|TRBV19|TRBD2
CASQRGTSDTGELFF
TGTGCCAGTCAAAGAGGAACTAGCGACACCGGGGAGCTGTTTTTT
>TRBJ1-2|large|TRBV7-6|TRBD1
CASSLEAGGSGYTF
TGTGCCAGCAGCTTAGAGGCAGGGGGCTCGGGCTACACCTTC
>TRBJ1-2|few|TRBV28|TRBD1
CASSLVNVRGHSYGYTF
TGTGCCAGCAGTTTAGTGAACGTTAGGGGGCATAGTTATGGCTACACCTTC
>TRBJ1-1|NA|TRBV6-5|NA
CATLPNLLANTEAFF
TGTGCCACTCTGCCCAACTTATTAGCAAACACTGAAGCTTTCTTT
>TRBJ2-3|NA|TRBV11-3|NA
CASSLAGAGTDTQYF
TGTGCCAGCAGCTTAGCGGGAGCTGGGACAGATACGCAGTATTTT
>TRBJ1-2|NA|TRBV30|NA
CAWSVLSGLRVGYGYTF
TGTGCCTGGAGCGTCTTATCGGGACTCCGCGTGGGCTATGGCTACACCTTC
>TRBJ1-3|few|TRBV19|NA
CASSTVAGYSGNTIYF
TGTGCCAGTAGTACAGTAGCAGGGTACTCTGGAAACACCATATATTTT
>TRBJ1-5|NA|TRBV19|NA
CASARDVVSWQPQHF
TGTGCCAGTGCTCGCGATGTGGTATCGTGGCAGCCCCAGCATTTT
>TRBJ1-4|NA|TRBV19|NA
CAVRGGATNEKLFF
TGTGCCGTCAGAGGGGGTGCAACTAATGAAAAACTGTTTTTT
>TRBJ2-1|once|TRBV11-2|NA
CASSLAPPNYNEQFF
TGTGCCAGCAGCTTAGCCCCCCCAAACTACAATGAGCAGTTCTTC
>TRBJ1-5|NA|TRBV30|NA
CAWSDSYNQPQHF
TGTGCCTGGAGCGACAGTTACAATCAGCCCCAGCATTTT
>TRBJ2-7|NA|TRBV27|NA
CASSWNPRGEQYF
TGTGCCAGCAGTTGGAACCCACGGGGGGAGCAGTACTTC
>TRBJ2-3|NA|TRBV2|NA
CASSDFFSDTQYF
TGTGCCAGCAGTGATTTTTTCTCAGATACGCAGTATTTT
>TRBJ1-2|NA|TRBV19|TRBD1
CASNRWGTGNLYGYTF
TGTGCCAGTAACCGTTGGGGGACAGGGAATTTATATGGCTACACCTTC
>TRBJ1-1|NA|TRBV20-1|NA
CSALTFLGAFF
TGCAGTGCTCTTACTTTCCTCGGAGCTTTCTTT
>TRBJ2-1|once|TRBV30|NA
CAWSVVRDSLYNEQFF
TGTGCCTGGAGTGTAGTCCGGGACTCGCTATACAATGAGCAGTTCTTC
>TRBJ1-2|NA|TRBV6-5|NA
CASTNPKGVGGYTF
TGTGCCAGCACCAACCCCAAAGGGGTCGGCGGCTACACCTTC
>TRBJ1-1|NA|TRBV21-1|NA
CASSDGQGALNTEAFF
TGTGCCAGCAGCGATGGACAGGGGGCTCTTAACACTGAAGCTTTCTTT
>TRBJ2-7|NA|TRBV27|NA
CASRSWDTGYEQYF
TGTGCCAGCAGGTCCTGGGACACCGGCTACGAGCAGTACTTC
>TRBJ2-7|NA|TRBV3-1/TRBV3-2|NA
CASSHRARAYEQYF
TGTGCCAGCAGTCACAGGGCCAGAGCCTACGAGCAGTACTTC
>TRBJ2-1|NA|TRBV18|NA
CASSPRLAPDNEQFF
TGTGCCAGCTCACCAAGGCTAGCGCCGGACAATGAGCAGTTCTTC
>TRBJ2-2|NA|TRBV5-1|TRBD2
CASSPTSGRATGELFF
TGCGCCAGCAGCCCCACTAGCGGGAGGGCCACCGGGGAGCTGTTTTTT
>TRBJ2-1|NA|TRBV30|TRBD2
CAWSRLAGGSSYNEQFF
TGTGCCTGGAGCCGACTAGCGGGGGGCAGCTCCTACAATGAGCAGTTCTTC
>TRBJ2-7|NA|TRBV5-6|NA
CASSFGSGSYEQYF
TGTGCCAGCAGCTTCGGGTCGGGGAGCTACGAGCAGTACTTC
>TRBJ1-5|once|TRBV5-5|NA
CASSLATENQPQHF
TGTGCCAGCAGCTTGGCGACTGAGAATCAGCCCCAGCATTTT
>TRBJ1-2|NA|TRBV30|NA
CAWSPSGGENYGYTF
TGTGCCTGGAGTCCTTCGGGGGGCGAGAACTATGGCTACACCTTC
>TRBJ1-2|NA|TRBV10-1|TRBD1
CASHRQGPDYGYTF
TGCGCCAGCCACCGACAGGGGCCGGACTATGGCTACACCTTC
>TRBJ2-7|NA|TRBV29-1|TRBD1
CSVRAATGGPYEQYF
TGCAGCGTCCGCGCTGCGACAGGGGGCCCCTACGAGCAGTACTTC
>TRBJ2-6|NA|TRBV5-1|NA
CASSFSGSGANVLTF
TGCGCCAGCAGCTTCAGCGGGTCTGGGGCCAACGTCCTGACTTTC
>TRBJ2-2|NA|TRBV30|NA
CAWTGGQLYTGELFF
TGTGCCTGGACCGGAGGGCAGTTATACACCGGGGAGCTGTTTTTT
>TRBJ1-6|NA|TRBV5-1|TRBD1
CASSLAGTGSAPLHF
TGCGCCAGCAGCTTGGCGGGGACAGGGTCAGCACCCCTCCACTTT